This entry features one T cell receptor (beta chain) sequence. This clonotype showed up many times. Its binding antigen is unknown. Base qualities are not recorded, but no much larger clone differs from it by a single base. From the cysteine through the phenylalanine, the CDR3 covers 14 amino acids. The sequence is cut down to CDR3 DNA, 42 bases in frame from base 1. CDR1 and CDR2, per the germline V gene, are SGHTA and FQGNSA. V is cut by 4 bases and J by 2 bases, and the space between the germline ends is 10 bases. Libraries of naive CD8 T cells were built from anywhere between about 18,000 and 1,000,000 sorted cells, with 10%, 30% or 50% of the purified RNA used. Naive CD8 T cells, defined as CD8+CD4-CCR7+CD45RA+, were FACS-sorted into RLT Plus buffer on a BD FACSAria II. To test detection sensitivity, Jurkat RNA equivalent to more than 9 TCR copies was spiked into samples of roughly 20,000-1,100,000 naive CD8 T cells. CD8 T cells were enriched using RosetteSep CD8+ T Cell Enrichment Cocktail and Ficoll-Paque, and the enriched cells then underwent ACK red cell lysis.

This sample was included in a study of molecular identifiers for immune sequencing clone quantification (dated by TCRdb to 2017 to 2018). At the level of the whole study: For a replicate experiment, RNA from approximately 20,000 or 100,000 naive CD8 T cells was divided into five aliquots, and four of the five aliquots were sequenced. This methods study used CD8 T cells to benchmark TCR RNA copy counting and molecular-identifier clustering-based TCR repertoire sequencing (MIDCIRS). On the study overall, not on this receptor specifically: Clones above 20 RNA copies held over 98% of molecules in CMV-specific effector cells but under 1% in naive cells. Even against a background of 750,000 to 1,000,000 naive CD8 T cells, spiked-in Jurkat TCR RNA amounting to a single cell's worth was reported to be detectable. Highly expanded clone sizes could be underestimated if identical TCR molecules share a barcode. Modeling estimated roughly 3 recovered TCR RNA copies per cell, compared with about ten by digital PCR, which implies roughly 29% capture efficiency. Without barcode sub-clustering, chimeric consensus sequences inflated TCR diversity; chimeras reached as high as 47%. Spiked-in Jurkat TCR RNA (approximately 10 copies' worth), which is not part of the donor repertoire, was contained in the naive libraries.

Library creation used PCR. The instrument given in TCRdb is Illumina HiSeq 4000. Bulk TCR libraries were made following a previously described method, with the TCR primers given in Table S5. Purification of total RNA was performed with the Qiagen AllPrep DNA/RNA kit. Before analysis, reads from multiple sequencing runs of the same library were pooled. The study's processing was this. Reads were retained only if the reads had an exact TCR constant sequence, and the retained reads were trimmed to 150 nt and grouped according to their 12-nt molecular barcodes. Reads in each barcode group were sub-clustered using a 15% Levenshtein threshold, and a quality-weighted consensus sequence was built for each RNA molecule. Non-functional sequences were discarded, and so were lower-count sequences lying one edit away from another sequence. Based on a fit of two negative binomial distributions, barcode sub-clusters having less than 20% of the maximum read count were discarded. TCRdb passed the public sequencing reads through fastp at Q25 and MiXCR, retaining productive beta sequences. Each CDR3 protein gets just one entry, which takes the most common genes and DNA from the rows behind it. In this record, the V and J calls reflect TCRdb's handling and not the investigators' own analysis. For this sample the table gives about 640,000 distinct CDR3 sequences, of which approximately 20% were detected only once. The ten largest account for roughly 0.9% of the sample.

Sequenced input: naive CD8+ T cells from blood, with Jurkat cell RNA spiked in. Explained via the paper, the cell subset or site label denotes: FACS-sorted CD8+CD4-CCR7+CD45RA+ naive T cells. The sequence links TRBV7-2 to TRBJ2-3; no D gene call is confident. The sequence was collected from a human donor in good health. Some libraries in this study had Jurkat cell RNA spiked in. The DNA sequence follows: TGTGCCAGCAGCTCCCTCGGCAACACAGATACGCAGTATTTT. Its protein reads: CASSSLGNTDTQYF.